Following are 9 T cell receptor beta chains from one sample sequenced in a study of graft-versus-host responses after intestinal transplantation. The table came from immunoSEQ multiplex PCR; TCRdb's copy has only in-frame clones and leaves some out. The profile shows around 130,000 clones, 85% to 95% of them singletons. No antigen has been assigned to these receptors. Material: unstimulated CD4+ T cells sorted from spleen or lymph node cells, obtained before intestinal transplant. All receptors derive from a human donor who received an intestinal transplant.

The rearrangement uses TRBV5-1 and TRBJ2-2, with 8 bases identical to TRBD1. The V segment lost 0 bases and the J segment 5 bases; nucleotides outside the gene matches: 6. The CDR3 is 16 amino acids. Germline loops: CDR1 SGHRS, CDR2 YFSETQ. For the CDR3, the DNA is TGCGCCAGCAGCTTGGCCTATTGGACAGGGACCGGGGAGCTGTTTTTT. It yields the protein CASSLAYWTGTGELFF.

On this clone: The same CDR3 arises from other DNA sequences in this sample as well. The V call is TRBV5-1, the J call TRBJ2-3, with D perhaps matching TRBD1 or TRBD2 (6 bases each). The ends were cut back, 0 bases at V and 3 bases at J, with 8 bases in the middle. The CDR3 loop spans 14 amino acids. CDR1 SGHRS and CDR2 YFSETQ come from the germline V gene. The CDR3 loop is CASSLGGATDTQYF. CDR3 sequence (DNA): TGCGCCAGCAGCTTGGGGGGGGCGACAGATACGCAGTATTTT.

The gene calls are TRBV7-8 and TRBJ1-6; TRBD1 agrees at 7 bases. Germline V gene sequence: CDR1 SGHVS, CDR2 FQNEAQ. CDR3 length: 13 amino acids. Losses at the gene ends were 5 bases for V and 7 bases for J; bases not matched to a gene: 2. CDR3 protein: CASSMDRNSPLHF. The CDR3, as DNA: TGTGCCAGCAGCATGGACAGGAATTCACCCCTCCACTTT. The full variable domain, in which reference TRBV7-8 and TRBJ1-6 provide the parts outside the CDR3, is GAGVSQSPRYKVAKRGQDVALRCDPISGHVSLFWYQQALGQGPEFLTYFQNEAQLDKSGLPSDRFFAERPEGSVSTLKIQRTQQEDSAVYLCASSMDRNSPLHFGNGTRLTVT.

The chain links TRBV18 to TRBJ2-4; D gene unclear. Trimming removed 0 bases at V and 7 bases at J, with 10 bases between. CDR3 size: 14 residues. The germline V gene has CDR1 KGHSH and CDR2 LQKENI. CDR3 coding DNA: TGTGCCAGCTCACCACCGGTGTCCAGGAACATTCAGTACTTC. Encoded protein: CASSPPVSRNIQYF.

The rearrangement uses TRBV7-9 and TRBJ1-2; 7 bases fit TRBD1. Germline loops: CDR1 SEHNR, CDR2 FQNEAQ (reference sequence). This CDR3 has 16 residues. V was clipped by 4 bases and J by 4 bases; unmatched bases: 12. DNA for the CDR3: TGTGCCAGCAGCTCCACGACAGGGAGGCCCATCTATGGCTACACCTTC. Its translation: CASSSTTGRPIYGYTF.

This chain joins TRBV29-1 and TRBJ2-1; no definite D call. Trimming stripped 4 bases from V and 7 bases from J, with 17 bases between. Germline V lookup: CDR1 SQVTM, CDR2 ANQGSEA. This CDR3 has 14 amino acids. CDR3 sequence: CSVGEATVFNEQFF. CDR3 coding DNA: TGCAGCGTTGGCGAGGCCACCGTTTTTAATGAGCAGTTCTTC.

The chain carries TRBV6-5 and TRBJ1-2; a weak D match, TRBD1 (6 bases). Trimming left V 4 bases short and J 8 bases short, with 11 bases between. Per germline, CDR1 MNHEY and CDR2 SVGAGI. The CDR3 is 12 residues long. Here the CDR3 DNA reads TGTGCCAGCAGTTTCGGGGGGCAAGGCTACACCTTC. Protein: CASSFGGQGYTF.

CDR3 nucleotide sequence: TGTGCCAGCAGCGTAGGAGTAGGGCTAGCGGGGTCGGAGACCCAGTACTTC. Translating it yields CASSVGVGLAGSETQYF. The chain combines TRBV9 with TRBJ2-5, with 9 bases matching TRBD2. The V gene's germline CDR1 is SGDLS and CDR2 YYNGEE. CDR3 length: 17 amino acids. Trimming took 0 bases from V and 5 from J; bases not matched to a gene: 11. Full variable domain (outside the CDR3, taken from reference TRBV9 and TRBJ2-5): DSGVTQTPKHLITATGQRVTLRCSPRSGDLSVYWYQQSLDQGLQFLIQYYNGEERAKGNILERFSAQQFPDLHSELNLSSLELGDSALYFCASSVGVGLAGSETQYFGPGTRLLVL.

The CDR3 protein is CASSDTEALRTEAFF. The CDR3 DNA reads as TGTGCCAGCTCGGACACGGAGGCCCTAAGGACTGAAGCTTTCTTT. The chain couples TRBV18 to TRBJ1-1; possible D gene TRBD1, 5 bases. The length of the CDR3 is 15 residues. The germline CDR1 and CDR2 sequences are KGHSH and LQKENI. Trimming removed 6 bases from V and 5 bases from J, with 19 bases in between.